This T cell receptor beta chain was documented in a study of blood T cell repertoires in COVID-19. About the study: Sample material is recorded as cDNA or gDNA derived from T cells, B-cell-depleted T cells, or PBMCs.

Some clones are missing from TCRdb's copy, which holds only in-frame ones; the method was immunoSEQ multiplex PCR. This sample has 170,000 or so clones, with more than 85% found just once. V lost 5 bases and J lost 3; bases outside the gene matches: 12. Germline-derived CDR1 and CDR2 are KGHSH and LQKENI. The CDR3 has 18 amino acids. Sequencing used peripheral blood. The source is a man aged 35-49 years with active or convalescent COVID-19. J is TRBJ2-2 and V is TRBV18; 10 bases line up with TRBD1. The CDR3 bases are TGTGCCAGCTCAGGCTATGTTTCCGGGACAGGGGACACCGGGGAGCTGTTTTTT. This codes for CASSGYVSGTGDTGELFF.